The present TCR beta chain was sequenced within a study of T-cell reconstitution after alpha-beta-depleted transplantation in children. Findings and limits, study-wide: Roughly two months post-transplant, alpha-beta T cells reportedly originated from several hundred graft clones that had expanded. T-cell counts and diversity at one year following transplant were attributed mainly to newly produced T cells. At day 60, the high TCRbeta diversity found in some patients originated from recipient T cells and thymic progenitors that had survived.

The germline gives CDR1 MNHEY, CDR2 SMNVEV (reference sequence). V was trimmed by 2 bases and J by 3 bases, leaving 14 bases between them. CDR3 length: 15 amino acids. A remark on this clonotype: Antigen: not known.

The TCRbeta library was prepared with unique molecular identifiers. MiXCR, run by TCRdb on the PCR reads, gives a single entry per CDR3 protein. Of about 400,000 distinct CDR3 sequences in the sample, about a sixth were seen once. V and J are TRBV27 and TRBJ2-7; D is tentatively TRBD1 or TRBD2 (7 bases each). The input for sequencing was PBMCs, mostly from graft donor cells, taken 360 days after TCRalphabeta/CD19-depleted stem cell transplant. The receptor was derived from a boy younger than two who had a stem cell transplant for Wiskott-Aldrich syndrome, so the T cells may come from the graft donor. The CDR3 sequence: CASSLQGGLGYEQYF. DNA for the CDR3: TGTGCCAGCAGTTTACAGGGGGGGTTAGGCTACGAGCAGTACTTC.